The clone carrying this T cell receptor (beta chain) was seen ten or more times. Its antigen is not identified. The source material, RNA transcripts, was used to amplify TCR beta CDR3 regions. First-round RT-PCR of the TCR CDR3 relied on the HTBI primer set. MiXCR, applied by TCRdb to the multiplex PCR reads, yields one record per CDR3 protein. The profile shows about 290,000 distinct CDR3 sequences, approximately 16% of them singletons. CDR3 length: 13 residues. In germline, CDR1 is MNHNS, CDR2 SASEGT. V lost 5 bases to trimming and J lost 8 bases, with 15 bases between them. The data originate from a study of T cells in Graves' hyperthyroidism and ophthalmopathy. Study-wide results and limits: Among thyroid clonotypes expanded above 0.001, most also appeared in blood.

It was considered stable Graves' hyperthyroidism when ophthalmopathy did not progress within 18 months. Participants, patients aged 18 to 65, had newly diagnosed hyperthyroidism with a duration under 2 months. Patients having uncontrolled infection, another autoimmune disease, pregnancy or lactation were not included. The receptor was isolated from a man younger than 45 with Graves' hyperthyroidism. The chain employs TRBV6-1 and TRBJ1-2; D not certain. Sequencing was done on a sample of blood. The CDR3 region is CASSPEGFGGYTF. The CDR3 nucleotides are TGTGCCAGCAGTCCCGAGGGATTCGGCGGCTACACCTTC.